Shown below are 23 T cell receptor beta chains from a single sample sequenced in a study of T cell repertoires in cytomegalovirus infection. What these receptors recognize is not known. TCRdb reprocessed the reads with MiXCR, giving one entry per CDR3 protein. There are 200,000 or so distinct CDR3 sequences in the sample; approximately 40% occur only once, and 55% to 60% lies in the top ten. Source: CD8+ T cells from cultured PBMCs, taken from culture after CMV antigen stimulation. The receptors shown here come from a human donor in good health (CMV status not recorded). Some clones in this sample may be carry-over from other donors' samples.

This clonotype has only one observation. This chain links TRBV20-1 with TRBJ1-5; D is unclear. The CDR3 length is 14 residues. Germline V gives CDR1 DFQATT, CDR2 SNEGSKA (reference sequence). Trimming removed 3 bases at V and 5 bases at J, with 14 bases between. The CDR3 loop is CSASSDGEDQPQHF. CDR3 in DNA: TGCAGTGCTAGTTCGGACGGAGAGGATCAGCCCCAGCATTTT.

This clonotype came up a few times. The rearrangement uses TRBV7-9 and TRBJ2-5; no reliable D call. Trimming stripped 4 bases from V and 5 bases from J, with 17 bases between. This CDR3 contains 15 residues. Germline V gene lookup returns CDR1 SEHNR and CDR2 FQNEAQ (reference sequence). DNA of the CDR3: TGTGCCAGCAGCTCCCGGACCGGGTTTGGGGAGACCCAGTACTTC. Translation gives CASSSRTGFGETQYF.

The chain has TRBV29-1 and TRBJ1-2, with a possible D match to TRBD1 (5 bases). V was pared by 8 bases and J by 8 bases, with 15 bases between. The CDR3 sequence is 11 residues long. Germline CDR1 SQVTM, CDR2 ANQGSEA. The CDR3 here is CSLPQGGGYTF. In DNA form, the CDR3 reads TGCAGCTTGCCTCAGGGCGGCGGCTACACCTTC.

In regard to this clonotype: Its ends do not fully match the called genes, so a read error is possible. The chain couples TRBV14 to TRBJ2-7; possibly TRBD1 or TRBD2 for D (5 bases each). The CDR3 loop spans 14 amino acids. Germline V gives CDR1 SGHDN, CDR2 FVKESK. CDR3 in amino acids: CASSQDDAGDELYF. CDR3 sequence (DNA): TGTGCCAGCAGCCAGGACGACGCCGGGGACGAGCTGTACTTC.

The chain links TRBV28 to TRBJ2-1; D possibly corresponds to TRBD1 (6 bases). V lost 7 bases and J 1 base, leaving 11 bases between the germline ends. The CDR3 totals 14 residues. Looked up from germline, CDR1 is MDHEN and CDR2 is SYDVKM. In DNA, the CDR3 is TGTGCCAGCACCTGGACAGCTTCCTACAATGAGCAGTTCTTC. It encodes CASTWTASYNEQFF. Variable domain in full (rest from reference TRBV28 and TRBJ2-1): DVKVTQSSRYLVKRTGEKVFLECVQDMDHENMFWYRQDPGLGLRLIYFSYDVKMKEKGDIPEGYSVSREKKERFSLILESASTNQTSMYLCASTWTASYNEQFFGPGTRLTVL.

The chain carries TRBV7-6 and TRBJ2-5; no firm D call. V was cut by 3 bases and J by 5 bases, with 4 bases left in between. This CDR3 comprises 11 residues. CDR1 SGHVS and CDR2 FNYEAQ come from the germline V gene. CDR3: CASSFDETQYF. The CDR3 DNA is TGTGCCAGCAGCTTCGACGAGACCCAGTACTTC.

The J gene is TRBJ2-2, the V gene TRBV7-2; D uncertain. Looked up from germline, CDR1 is SGHTA and CDR2 is FQGNSA. This CDR3 has 10 amino acids. The V and J ends lost 8 bases and 8 bases respectively, with 6 bases between them. CDR3 protein: CASYLGELFF. The CDR3 DNA reads as TGTGCCAGCTACCTTGGGGAGCTGTTTTTT.

The count of this clonotype is one. The genes are TRBV10-3 and TRBJ1-3; 7 nucleotides match TRBD1. The CDR3 contains 16 residues. The trim removed 3 bases at V and 0 bases at J, leaving 5 bases unmatched. Germline CDR1 ENHRY, CDR2 SYGVKD. This CDR3 reads CAISDGGGLSGNTIYF. In DNA form, the CDR3 reads TGTGCCATCAGTGATGGAGGGGGCCTCTCTGGAAACACCATATATTTT.

The V and J genes are TRBV2 and TRBJ2-1; 7 positions agree with TRBD2. This CDR3 comprises 12 residues. Trimming cost V 6 bases and J 8 bases; bases outside gene matches: 4. Germline V lookup: CDR1 SNHLY, CDR2 FYNNEI. CDR3 DNA sequence: TGTGCCAGCAGAGGGAGGGTCCATGAGCAGTTCTTC. Translating gives CASRGRVHEQFF. Full variable domain (missing parts from reference TRBV2 and TRBJ2-1): EPEVTQTPSHQVTQMGQEVILRCVPISNHLYFYWYRQILGQKVEFLVSFYNNEISEKSEIFDDQFSVERPDGSNFTLKIRSTKLEDSAMYFCASRGRVHEQFFGPGTRLTVL.

The chain is built from TRBV25-1 and TRBJ1-5; D not resolved. V was cut by 1 base and J by 7 bases, with 2 bases left in between. CDR1 is MGHDK and CDR2 is SYGVNS in the germline V gene. The CDR3 is made up of 11 amino acids. The CDR3 here is CASSEWQPQHF. The CDR3 DNA is TGTGCCAGCAGTGAATGGCAGCCCCAGCATTTT. The variable domain in full, completed from reference TRBV25-1 and TRBJ1-5, reads EADIYQTPRYLVIGTGKKITLECSQTMGHDKMYWYQQDPGMELHLIHYSYGVNSTEKGDLSSESTVSRIRTEHFPLTLESARPSHTSQYLCASSEWQPQHFGDGTRLSIL.

This chain links TRBV5-4 with TRBJ2-1; 7 bases are a match to TRBD1. The CDR3 covers 14 residues. V trimming: 4 bases; J trimming: 2 bases; junction bases outside the gene matches: 3. CDR1 is SGHNT and CDR2 is YYREEE in the germline V gene (reference sequence). The CDR3 here is CASSGGTAYNEQFF. CDR3 DNA sequence: TGTGCCAGCAGCGGTGGGACAGCCTACAATGAGCAGTTCTTC.

This clonotype was seen at least ten times. V gene TRBV7-2 combines with J gene TRBJ2-3, with D unclear. The CDR3 has 12 amino acids. Germline CDR1 is SGHTA and CDR2 is FQGNSA. The V and J ends lost 2 bases and 4 bases respectively, with 4 bases between them. CDR3 residues: CASSLTADTQYF. In DNA, the CDR3 is TGTGCCAGCAGCTTAACGGCAGATACGCAGTATTTT.

A few counts support this clonotype. The chain carries TRBV7-8 and TRBJ2-1, with D possibly being TRBD2 (5 bases). The length of the CDR3 is 15 residues. V was pared by 2 bases and J by 5 bases, with 13 bases between. The germline V gene has CDR1 SGHVS and CDR2 FQNEAQ. CDR3 sequence reads: CASSLRRAGNNEQFF. The CDR3 DNA is TGTGCCAGCAGCTTAAGGCGGGCAGGAAACAATGAGCAGTTCTTC.

The rearrangement uses TRBV3-1 and TRBJ1-2; no reliable D call. This CDR3 contains 11 residues. CDR1 and CDR2 from the germline V gene are LGHDT and YNNKEL (reference sequence). The ends were cut back, 1 base at V and 8 bases at J, with 5 bases in the middle. CDR3 protein: CASSQVGGYTF. DNA for the CDR3: TGTGCCAGCAGCCAAGTAGGCGGCTACACCTTC.

The sample holds many counts of this clonotype. This sequence joins TRBV7-4 and TRBJ2-7; D tentatively reads TRBD1 or TRBD2 (5 bases each). This CDR3 is built from 17 residues. Germline CDR1 is SGHVT and CDR2 is SQSDAQ. V lost 6 bases, J lost 3 bases, and 24 bases lay in between. CDR3 amino acids: CASSLLPGTQLDYEQYF. The DNA for the CDR3 is TGTGCCAGCAGTCTCCTTCCGGGGACCCAGTTGGACTACGAGCAGTACTTC.

The chain joins TRBV10-2 to TRBJ2-4, with TRBD2 matching 14 bases. V lost 2 bases and J lost 0; bases outside the gene matches: 6. CDR1 is WSHSY and CDR2 is SAAADI in the germline V gene. The CDR3 extends over 19 amino acids. The DNA of the CDR3 is TGCGCCAGCAGTGAGGGGGGACTAGCGGGGGTGATAGCCAAAAACATTCAGTACTTC. This translates into CASSEGGLAGVIAKNIQYF.

The CDR3 DNA reads as TGTGCCAGTAGTGTTCCCACCCTACAGGGGATGAACACTGAAGCTTTCTTT. It encodes CASSVPTLQGMNTEAFF. V gene TRBV19 combines with J gene TRBJ1-1, with 7 nucleotides matching TRBD1. The CDR3 has 17 amino acids. The trim removed 5 bases at V and 0 bases at J, leaving 12 bases unmatched. Germline V gene sequence: CDR1 LNHDA, CDR2 SQIVND (reference sequence). The entire variable domain, with the rest obtained from reference TRBV19 and TRBJ1-1, is as follows: DGGITQSPKYLFRKEGQNVTLSCEQNLNHDAMYWYRQDPGQGLRLIYYSQIVNDFQKGDIAEGYSVSREKKESFPLTVTSAQKNPTAFYLCASSVPTLQGMNTEAFFGQGTRLTVV.

This clonotype was seen more than once but under ten times. The chain couples TRBV7-9 to TRBJ2-1, with 8 bases fitting TRBD2. The CDR3 totals 15 residues. Germline CDR1 reads SEHNR; CDR2 reads FQNEAQ (reference sequence). V dropped 4 bases and J dropped 7; count of bases not matched to a gene: 9. CDR3 loop: CASSSFGASGNEQFF. CDR3 DNA: TGTGCCAGCAGCTCTTTCGGGGCTAGCGGGAATGAGCAGTTCTTC.

This clonotype was recorded a few times. The chain has TRBV30 and TRBJ1-5; D is ambiguous. Trimming took off 0 bases at V and 3 bases at J, with 6 bases between the two ends. This CDR3 comprises 13 residues. From germline, CDR1 is GTSNPN and CDR2 SVGIG (reference sequence). The CDR3 region is CAWSVGDNQPQHF. The CDR3 DNA sequence: TGTGCCTGGAGTGTCGGGGACAATCAGCCCCAGCATTTT.

This clonotype was detected a few times. The V call is TRBV7-6, the J call TRBJ2-2; 10 bases are shared with TRBD1. CDR1 SGHVS and CDR2 FNYEAQ come from the germline V gene. This CDR3 is 15 amino acids long. With 10 bases clipped from V and 6 bases from J, the junction kept 11 bases outside the gene matches. CDR3 protein: CAIGQGGMYAGELFF. The CDR3 bases are TGTGCCATCGGACAGGGGGGAATGTATGCCGGGGAGCTGTTTTTT.

The rearrangement links TRBV6-6 to TRBJ2-3; no reliable D call. This CDR3 contains 12 residues. Germline V gives CDR1 MNHNY, CDR2 SVGAGI (reference sequence). Trimming left V 5 bases short and J 5 bases short, with 8 bases between. The CDR3 sequence: CASSDLLDTQYF. CDR3 DNA sequence: TGTGCCAGCAGTGACCTATTAGATACGCAGTATTTT.

As regards this clonotype: This may be a read error: a much more frequent sequence differs by one nucleotide. The V gene is TRBV7-2, the J gene TRBJ2-7; D is uncertain. Per germline, CDR1 SGHTA and CDR2 FQGNSA. The CDR3 loop spans 17 amino acids. The CDR3 nucleotides read TGTGCCAGCAGCAGGTCCTCTAGGACGGCGAGCTCCTACGAGCAGGACTTC. It codes for CASSRSSRTASSYEQDF.

The genes are TRBV27 and TRBJ2-1, with a tentative D call TRBD2 (5 bases). The CDR3 has 14 amino acids. Trimming pared 7 bases from V and 4 bases from J, leaving 14 bases between. Germline-derived CDR1 and CDR2 are MNHEY and SMNVEV (reference sequence). CDR3: CASNSGSKYNEQFF. CDR3 DNA: TGTGCCAGCAATTCGGGGAGTAAATACAATGAGCAGTTCTTC.